This TCR beta chain was recorded in a study of cytomegalovirus exposure and HLA in healthy donors. Study in general: From HLA-typed donors, an early data release held tens of millions of unique TCRs. Study observations and caveats: Highly shared sequence variants in one cluster were likely a sequencing artifact. Within an earlier analysis, most TCR beta V segments proved productive either about 90% or about 30% of the time. Most TCR sequences were uncommon, yet certain public TCRs appeared in many donors.

To note about this clone: Its antigen is unidentified.

Researchers ran the PCR with 60 Vbeta and 13 Jbeta primers. Some clones are missing from TCRdb's copy, which holds only in-frame ones; the method was immunoSEQ multiplex PCR. This sample yields under 200,000 clones, of which 80% are seen a single time; around 5.8% belongs to the top ten. This CDR3 contains 14 residues. Germline V gene lookup returns CDR1 SQVTM and CDR2 ANQGSEA. V lost 4 bases, J lost 6 bases, and 16 bases lay in between. This chain connects TRBV29-1 to TRBJ1-5, with TRBD1 as a possible D gene (6 bases). The source material was PBMCs. This sequence was found in a male donor in good health and CMV-seropositive. CDR3 in amino acids: CSVVEGRGSQPQHF. For the CDR3, the DNA is TGCAGCGTTGTTGAGGGAAGGGGGTCTCAGCCCCAGCATTTT.